This T cell receptor beta chain came from a study of PD-L1 blockade in urothelial cancer. Across the study: From 2014, patients received atezolizumab, given as 1,200 mg intravenously every 3 weeks. Analyses used blood from 3 weeks (second dose) and 6 weeks after treatment start. Study-wide findings and caveats: Lower than median blood TCR clonality before treatment predicted better survival. At the 3-week point, tumor-associated blood clones expanded more in durable-benefit patients.

V trimming: 0 bases; J trimming: 0 bases; junction bases outside the gene matches: 4. CDR3 length: 16 residues. Germline V gene sequence: CDR1 SGHTA, CDR2 FQGNSA. Clones were sequenced by immunoSEQ multiplex PCR, and TCRdb holds only the in-frame ones, with some missing. The data hold about 120,000 clones, with around nine tenths observed a single time. Only one count was recorded for this clone. Its antigen remains unidentified. Time point noted: peripheral blood 6 weeks after treatment start. This rearrangement joins TRBV7-2 to TRBJ2-7; 8 bases are a match to TRBD2. Specimen: PBMCs, collected around atezolizumab (anti-PD-L1) treatment. The sequence was collected from a man in his 60s with urothelial cancer. This chain's CDR3 is CASSLAVSGGSYEQYF. The CDR3 nucleotides read TGTGCCAGCAGCTTAGCGGTGAGCGGGGGCTCCTACGAGCAGTACTTC.